This entry describes one T cell receptor beta chain. The data originate from a study of blood T cell repertoires in COVID-19. The protocol was immunoSEQ multiplex PCR, while the TCRdb copy is restricted to in-frame clones and leaves out a portion. The table shows 200,000 to 300,000 clones, with 70% to 90% occurring only once. CDR3 size: 14 residues. CDR1 is SQVTM and CDR2 is ANQGSEA in the germline V gene. V was trimmed by 1 base and J by 5 bases, leaving 11 bases between them. Sequenced: peripheral blood. The V call is TRBV29-1, the J call TRBJ1-4; D remains ambiguous. The TCR was taken from a woman aged 55 to 70 with COVID-19, enrolled during active disease. The CDR3 sequence is CSVEGGRGNEKLFF. The DNA for the CDR3 is TGCAGCGTTGAAGGAGGGCGCGGAAATGAAAAACTGTTTTTT.